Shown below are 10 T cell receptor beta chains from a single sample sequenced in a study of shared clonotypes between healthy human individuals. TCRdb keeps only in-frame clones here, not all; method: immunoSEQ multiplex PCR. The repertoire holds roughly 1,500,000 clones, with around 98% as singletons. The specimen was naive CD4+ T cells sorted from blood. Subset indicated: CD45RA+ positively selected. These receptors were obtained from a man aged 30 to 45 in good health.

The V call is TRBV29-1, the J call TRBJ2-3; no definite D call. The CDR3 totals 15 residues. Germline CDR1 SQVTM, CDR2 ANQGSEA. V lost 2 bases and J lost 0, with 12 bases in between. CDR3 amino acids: CSVELLGKSTDTQYF. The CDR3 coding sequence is TGCAGCGTTGAACTCTTGGGGAAGAGCACAGATACGCAGTATTTT.

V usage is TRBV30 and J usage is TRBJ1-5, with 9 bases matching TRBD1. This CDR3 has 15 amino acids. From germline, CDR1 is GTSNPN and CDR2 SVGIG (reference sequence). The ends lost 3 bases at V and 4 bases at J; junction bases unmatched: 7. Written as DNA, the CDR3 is TGTGCCTGGAGCGCCGGGACAGGGAATAATCAGCCCCAGCATTTT. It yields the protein CAWSAGTGNNQPQHF.

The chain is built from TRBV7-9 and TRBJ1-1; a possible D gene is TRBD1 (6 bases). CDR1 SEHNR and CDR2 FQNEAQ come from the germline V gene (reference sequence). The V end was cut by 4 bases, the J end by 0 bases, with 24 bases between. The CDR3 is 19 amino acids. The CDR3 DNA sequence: TGTGCCAGCAGCTCCGAAGGACTACAGGGAATCTGGATGAACACTGAAGCTTTCTTT. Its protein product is CASSSEGLQGIWMNTEAFF.

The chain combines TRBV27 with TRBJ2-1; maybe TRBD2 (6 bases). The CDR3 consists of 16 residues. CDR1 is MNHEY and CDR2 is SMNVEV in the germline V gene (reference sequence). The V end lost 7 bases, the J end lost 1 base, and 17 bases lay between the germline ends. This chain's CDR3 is CASTSSSVLSYNEQFF. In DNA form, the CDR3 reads TGTGCCAGCACCTCATCTAGCGTTCTTTCCTACAATGAGCAGTTCTTC.

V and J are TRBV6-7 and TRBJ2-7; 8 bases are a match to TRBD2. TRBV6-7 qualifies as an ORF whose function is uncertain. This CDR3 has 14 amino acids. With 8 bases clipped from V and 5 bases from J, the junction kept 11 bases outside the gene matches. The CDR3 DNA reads TGTGCCAGCCTGAGACTAGCGAACAGCCACGAGCAGTACTTC. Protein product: CASLRLANSHEQYF.

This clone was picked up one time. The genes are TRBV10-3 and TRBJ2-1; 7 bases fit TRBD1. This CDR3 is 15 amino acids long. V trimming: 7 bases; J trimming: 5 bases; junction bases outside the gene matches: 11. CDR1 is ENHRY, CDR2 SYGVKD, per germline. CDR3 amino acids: CAIIPGTDKNNEQFF. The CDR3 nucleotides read TGTGCCATCATCCCCGGGACAGACAAGAACAATGAGCAGTTCTTC.

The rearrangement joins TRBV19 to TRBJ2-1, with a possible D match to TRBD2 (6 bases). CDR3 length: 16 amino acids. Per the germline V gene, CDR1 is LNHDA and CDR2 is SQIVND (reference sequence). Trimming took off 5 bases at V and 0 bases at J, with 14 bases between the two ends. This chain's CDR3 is CASSPHSGISYNEQFF. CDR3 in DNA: TGTGCCAGTAGTCCCCATAGCGGAATCTCCTACAATGAGCAGTTCTTC.

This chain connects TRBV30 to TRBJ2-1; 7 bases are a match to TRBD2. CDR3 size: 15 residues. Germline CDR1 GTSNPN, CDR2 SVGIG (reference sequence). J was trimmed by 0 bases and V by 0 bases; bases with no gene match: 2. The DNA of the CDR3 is TGTGCCTGGAGTGTTACTAGCGCCTCCTACAATGAGCAGTTCTTC. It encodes CAWSVTSASYNEQFF.

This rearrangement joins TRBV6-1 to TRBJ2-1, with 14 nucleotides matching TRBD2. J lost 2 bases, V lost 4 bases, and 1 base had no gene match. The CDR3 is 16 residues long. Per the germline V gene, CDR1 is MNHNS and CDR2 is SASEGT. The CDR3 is CASSATSGRAYNEQFF. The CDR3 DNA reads TGTGCCAGCAGTGCGACTAGCGGGAGGGCCTACAATGAGCAGTTCTTC.

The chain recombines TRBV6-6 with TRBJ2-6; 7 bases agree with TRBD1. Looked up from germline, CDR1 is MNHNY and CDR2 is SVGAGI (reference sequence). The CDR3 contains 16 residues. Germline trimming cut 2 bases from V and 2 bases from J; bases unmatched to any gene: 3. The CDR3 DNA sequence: TGTGCCAGCAGTTACAGTACAGGGGCTGGGGCCAACGTCCTGACTTTC. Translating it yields CASSYSTGAGANVLTF.